Below are 19 T cell receptor beta chains sequenced from a single sample in a study of cytomegalovirus exposure and HLA in healthy donors. TCRdb's table, derived via immunoSEQ multiplex PCR, lists solely in-frame clones and lacks some. Of around 180,000 clones in the sample, roughly 82% were seen once. Sequencing used PBMCs. The origin of the receptors is a woman under 30 in good health and CMV-seronegative.

This sequence joins TRBV10-2 and TRBJ2-7, with D maybe TRBD2 (5 bases). Trimming cost V 8 bases and J 2 bases, with 19 bases left between them. The CDR3 is 15 amino acids. Looked up from germline, CDR1 is WSHSY and CDR2 is SAAADI. For the CDR3, the DNA is TGCGCCAGCGGGGAGTTCACGCGGCGACCCTACGAGCAGTACTTC. Encoded protein: CASGEFTRRPYEQYF.

This clone has a single count. This chain uses TRBV14 with TRBJ2-7; D possibly corresponds to TRBD1 (6 bases). Germline V lookup: CDR1 SGHDN, CDR2 FVKESK. V was shortened by 4 bases and J by 0 bases, with 13 bases between the two germline ends. The CDR3 has 15 residues. CDR3 amino acids: CASSLYRGNSYEQYF. Written as DNA, the CDR3 is TGTGCCAGCAGCCTTTATAGGGGGAACTCCTACGAGCAGTACTTC. The full variable domain, its missing parts supplied by reference TRBV14 and TRBJ2-7, is EAGVTQFPSHSVIEKGQTVTLRCDPISGHDNLYWYRRVMGKEIKFLLHFVKESKQDESGMPNNRFLAERTGGTYSTLKVQPAELEDSGVYFCASSLYRGNSYEQYFGPGTRLTVT.

This chain links TRBV4-1 with TRBJ1-1; weak D call: TRBD1 (5 bases). Germline CDR1 MGHRA, CDR2 YSYEKL. Deletions cut 3 bases from V and 4 bases from J, with 12 bases between. CDR3 length: 14 amino acids. CDR3 sequence reads: CASSQQGTLTEAFF. The CDR3 DNA follows: TGCGCCAGCAGCCAGCAAGGGACTCTCACTGAAGCTTTCTTT.

This clone was seen a handful of times. The chain has TRBV10-3 and TRBJ1-2, with D possibly being TRBD1 (5 bases). The CDR3 spans 12 residues. Germline CDR1 reads ENHRY; CDR2 reads SYGVKD. The germline V and J ends were trimmed by 6 bases and 6 bases, with 11 bases remaining between them. Here the CDR3 reads CAIRRQGNGYTF. The CDR3 DNA reads as TGTGCCATCAGACGGCAGGGTAATGGCTACACCTTC.

V gene TRBV5-1 combines with J gene TRBJ2-1; a weak D match, TRBD1 (5 bases). Per germline, CDR1 SGHRS and CDR2 YFSETQ. V was clipped by 2 bases and J by 5 bases, with 14 bases between them. The CDR3 totals 15 residues. The CDR3 loop reads CASSFVDRDNNEQFF. The CDR3 DNA reads TGCGCCAGCAGCTTCGTCGACAGAGATAACAATGAGCAGTTCTTC.

The chain recombines TRBV4-2 with TRBJ2-7; 10 bases are a match to TRBD2. The germline gives CDR1 LGHNA, CDR2 YNFKEQ. V shed 1 base, J shed 2 bases, and the junction held 11 bases outside the gene matches. The CDR3 loop spans 18 amino acids. In DNA form, the CDR3 reads TGTGCCAGCAGCCAAGGCCCCTCGACTAGCGGGTTTCCCTACGAGCAGTACTTC. Protein: CASSQGPSTSGFPYEQYF.

This clone showed up just once. The genes are TRBV27 and TRBJ1-5; a possible D gene is TRBD1 (6 bases). This CDR3 spans 15 amino acids. V was cut by 2 bases and J by 4 bases, with 12 bases left in between. CDR1 and CDR2 from the germline V gene are MNHEY and SMNVEV (reference sequence). CDR3 nucleotide sequence: TGTGCCAGCAGTTTAGAGGGGGGGGGAAATCAGCCCCAGCATTTT. Translation: CASSLEGGGNQPQHF.

The V gene is TRBV9, the J gene TRBJ1-2; D is perhaps TRBD1 (5 bases). CDR1 is SGDLS, CDR2 YYNGEE, per germline. V gave up 0 bases and J gave up 8 bases, with 14 bases separating them. CDR3 length: 14 amino acids. The CDR3 nucleotides read TGTGCCAGCAGCGTAGGTCTAGGGGCTGGGGGCTACACCTTC. Translated, it gives CASSVGLGAGGYTF.

This clone was detected only a few times. The V and J genes are TRBV6-5 and TRBJ2-7; TRBD2 matches 11 bases. V shed 2 bases and J 1 base; nucleotides not matched to a gene: 4. This CDR3 spans 16 amino acids. In germline, CDR1 is MNHEY, CDR2 SVGAGI. CDR3 nucleotide sequence: TGTGCCAGCAGTTACCGGGGACTAGCGGCTTCCTACGAGCAGTACTTC. Translation gives CASSYRGLAASYEQYF.

The J gene is TRBJ2-2, the V gene TRBV7-3; 9 bases match TRBD2. The CDR3 is made up of 16 amino acids. The V segment lost 2 bases and the J segment 3 bases; nucleotides outside the gene matches: 4. CDR1 is SGHTA, CDR2 FQGTGA, per germline. CDR3 sequence reads: CASSLVAGEDTGELFF. CDR3 DNA: TGTGCCAGCAGCTTAGTAGCGGGGGAAGACACCGGGGAGCTGTTTTTT.

The V and J genes are TRBV7-3 and TRBJ1-6; 7 nucleotides agree with TRBD1. The ends lost 2 bases at V and 7 bases at J; junction bases unmatched: 5. This CDR3 region has 15 residues. Germline V lookup: CDR1 SGHTA, CDR2 FQGTGA. The CDR3 DNA is TGTGCCAGCAGCTTACAGGGGACAGCCAATTCACCCCTCCACTTT. This encodes CASSLQGTANSPLHF.

This clone was found a few times. The rearrangement uses TRBV5-1 and TRBJ1-5; 8 bases agree with TRBD1. With 0 bases clipped from V and 5 bases from J, the junction kept 7 bases outside the gene matches. This CDR3 region has 16 residues. Per germline, CDR1 SGHRS and CDR2 YFSETQ. CDR3 nucleotide sequence: TGCGCCAGCAGCTTGGGGGACAGGTTAGGAGATCAGCCCCAGCATTTT. Translated: CASSLGDRLGDQPQHF.

This sequence joins TRBV7-9 and TRBJ2-5; TRBD2 might be the D (6 bases). This CDR3 is 16 amino acids long. CDR1 SEHNR and CDR2 FQNEAQ come from the germline V gene (reference sequence). The V and J ends lost 7 bases and 5 bases respectively, with 23 bases between them. This CDR3 reads CASIDGVGTYLETQYF. CDR3 coding DNA: TGTGCCAGCATCGACGGGGTCGGGACTTATCTGGAGACCCAGTACTTC.

The rearrangement uses TRBV7-2 and TRBJ2-5; 8 bases agree with TRBD1. Germline assignment: CDR1 SGHTA and CDR2 FQGNSA. The ends lost 5 bases at V and 1 base at J; junction bases unmatched: 6. This CDR3 has 15 amino acids. The CDR3 DNA reads as TGTGCCAGCAGCCAGGGGGCAGGATTCCAAGAGACCCAGTACTTC. It specifies CASSQGAGFQETQYF.

The V gene is TRBV13, the J gene TRBJ1-1; maybe TRBD1 (5 bases). CDR1 PRHDT and CDR2 FYEKMQ come from the germline V gene (reference sequence). The CDR3 sequence is 17 residues long. V lost 5 bases and J lost 6, with 25 bases in between. The CDR3 bases are TGTGCCAGCAGCCCAAACGGGGGGGGTTTAAGGTCCGCTGAAGCTTTCTTT. This translates into CASSPNGGGLRSAEAFF.

The rearrangement joins TRBV6-1 to TRBJ2-3; 8 bases are shared with TRBD2. V gave up 7 bases and J gave up 5 bases; unmatched junction bases: 8. Germline CDR1 and CDR2: MNHNS and SASEGT. The CDR3 covers 14 residues. The CDR3: CASIPGGLRDTQYF. The CDR3 bases are TGTGCCAGCATTCCGGGGGGGCTACGAGATACGCAGTATTTT.

This chain connects TRBV7-9 to TRBJ2-1; 8 bases agree with TRBD2. Per the germline V gene, CDR1 is SEHNR and CDR2 is FQNEAQ (reference sequence). V gave up 5 bases and J gave up 4 bases; unmatched junction bases: 7. The CDR3 consists of 15 residues. The CDR3 nucleotides read TGTGCCAGCAGCACCGTTAGCGGGGCTTACAATGAGCAGTTCTTC. It yields the protein CASSTVSGAYNEQFF.

The CDR3 region is CASSLGAGEGSPLHF. CDR3 DNA sequence: TGTGCCAGCAGCTTAGGGGCAGGGGAGGGTTCACCCCTCCACTTT. The chain joins TRBV7-9 to TRBJ1-6; possibly TRBD1 for D (6 bases). CDR1 is SEHNR and CDR2 is FQNEAQ in the germline V gene (reference sequence). Trimming took 1 base from V and 9 from J, leaving 13 bases between them. The CDR3 has 15 amino acids.

V usage is TRBV7-9 and J usage is TRBJ1-6, with D possibly TRBD1 on 6 matching bases. The CDR3 sequence is 14 residues long. Germline loops: CDR1 SEHNR, CDR2 FQNEAQ (reference sequence). The ends were cut back, 6 bases at V and 6 bases at J, with 12 bases in the middle. The CDR3 DNA is TGTGCCAGCAGGCGGGGGGCCGGTAATTCACCCCTCCACTTT. The encoded protein is CASRRGAGNSPLHF.